This T cell receptor beta chain stems from a study of blood T cells in healthy people across ages. The study, taken as a whole, reports: Without sorted subsets, naive and antigen-experienced compartments could not be conclusively compared.

With respect to this clonotype: The target antigen is unknown.

The donors, healthy Caucasians from Russia, were aged roughly 6 to 90. A second PCR, run for about 7 to 11 cycles, used a sample-barcoded 5' primer plus a J-beta primer mix. Via MiXCR, TCRdb re-called the 5' RACE reads, giving one row per CDR3 protein. Of about 1.4 million distinct CDR3 sequences in the sample, approximately 59% were seen once. Trimming took 0 bases from V and 0 from J, leaving 6 bases between them. The CDR3 is made up of 14 amino acids. Germline CDR1 reads SGHNT; CDR2 reads YYREEE (reference sequence). Material: blood. The V gene is TRBV5-4, the J gene TRBJ1-1, with unresolved D. The origin of this receptor is a man aged 18 to 29 in good health. CDR3 DNA: TGTGCCAGCAGCTTGGGTTGGATGAACACTGAAGCTTTCTTT. Amino acids: CASSLGWMNTEAFF.